This T cell receptor beta chain came from a study of blood T cells in healthy people across ages. Study observations and caveats: Expanded clonotype shifts may have been confounded, as the donors had an unknown CMV status.

Germline CDR1 reads SGDLS; CDR2 reads YYNGEE. This CDR3 contains 19 residues. The V and J ends lost 7 bases and 2 bases, in that order; junction bases with no gene match: 16. Through a sample-barcoded 5' primer and a J-beta primer mix, a second PCR was run for about 6 to 11 cycles. Every molecule of cDNA carried a tag from a template-switch adaptor with 12 random nucleotides. TCRdb re-analysed the 5' RACE reads in MiXCR, keeping a single row per CDR3 protein. The repertoire holds about 830,000 distinct CDR3 sequences, with around 62% as singletons. On this clonotype itself: Its antigen is still unknown.

Specimen: blood. This rearrangement joins TRBV9 to TRBJ2-3; 13 nucleotides match TRBD2. The TCR comes from a young man in good health. The CDR3 nucleotides are TGTGCCAGCGGTAGAGGGAGACTAGCGGGGGGCCGAGACACAGATACGCAGTATTTT. Its protein product is CASGRGRLAGGRDTDTQYF.